Below, 8 T cell receptor beta chains from the same sample are listed, as sequenced in a study of blood T cell repertoires in COVID-19. Profiled with immunoSEQ multiplex PCR; TCRdb holds only in-frame clones, not every one. The profile shows about 390,000 clones, around nine tenths of them singletons. The specimen was PBMCs or T cells enriched from blood (not recorded which). Receptors were obtained from a woman in her 50s who had recovered from COVID-19.

The genes are TRBV6-1 and TRBJ1-5; no clear D. The germline V gene encodes CDR1 MNHNS and CDR2 SASEGT. This CDR3 has 12 amino acids. V was cut by 1 base and J by 9 bases, with 7 bases left in between. The CDR3 spells CASSEGALPQHF. The CDR3, as DNA: TGTGCCAGCAGTGAAGGGGCCTTGCCCCAGCATTTT.

This rearrangement joins TRBV29-1 to TRBJ2-5; tentatively, D is TRBD2 (6 bases). Germline CDR1 reads SQVTM; CDR2 reads ANQGSEA. The CDR3 extends over 10 amino acids. V was clipped by 5 bases and J by 5 bases, with 6 bases between them. CDR3 nucleotide sequence: TGCAGCGTTCGGGAGGAGACCCAGTACTTC. It translates to CSVREETQYF.

The V call is TRBV23-1, the J call TRBJ1-2; D is undetermined. TRBV23-1 is known as an ORF, though its function is uncertain. The CDR3 contains 14 residues. Trimming took 0 bases from V and 8 from J, leaving 13 bases between them. In DNA, the CDR3 is TGCGCCAGCAGTCAATCAAGGTTGCCCAGGGGCTACACCTTC. This gives the protein CASSQSRLPRGYTF.

The chain has TRBV5-1 and TRBJ1-1; D not certain. The CDR3 spans 13 residues. Trimming took 2 bases from V and 1 from J, leaving 6 bases between them. Germline CDR1 SGHRS, CDR2 YFSETQ. CDR3 loop: CASSLNKNTEAFF. The CDR3 bases are TGCGCCAGCAGCTTAAACAAGAACACTGAAGCTTTCTTT.

This clone was counted between two and nine times. The rearrangement uses TRBV3-1 (or the pseudogene TRBV3-2) and TRBJ2-6; TRBD1 might be the D (6 bases). Deletions cut 2 bases from V and 0 bases from J, with 11 bases between. Germline V gene lookup returns CDR1 LGHDT and CDR2 YNNKEL (reference sequence). This CDR3 spans 17 amino acids. CDR3 region: CASSQTGQLSGANVLTF. The CDR3 DNA reads as TGTGCCAGCAGCCAAACGGGACAACTCTCTGGGGCCAACGTCCTGACTTTC.

V and J are TRBV6-6 and TRBJ2-5; D possibly corresponds to TRBD2 (6 bases). The germline V gene encodes CDR1 MNHNY and CDR2 SVGAGI (reference sequence). V was cut by 5 bases and J by 7 bases, with 14 bases left in between. The CDR3 runs 13 residues. The CDR3 DNA reads TGTGCCAGCAGTAGGGGCCGGGAGAGGACCCAGTACTTC. It specifies CASSRGRERTQYF.

The chain employs TRBV27 and TRBJ1-5; 10 nucleotides line up with TRBD1. The CDR3 is 14 residues long. The junction had 5 bases not matched to a gene; V was cut back by 7 bases and J by 5 bases. CDR1 and CDR2 (germline): MNHEY, SMNVEV (reference sequence). CDR3 protein: CASKDRGVDQPQHF. CDR3 sequence (DNA): TGTGCCAGCAAGGACAGGGGGGTGGATCAGCCCCAGCATTTT.

The chain joins TRBV5-1 to TRBJ1-4, with TRBD1 matching 7 bases. Per the germline V gene, CDR1 is SGHRS and CDR2 is YFSETQ. The length of the CDR3 is 15 residues. Germline trimming cut 4 bases from V and 5 bases from J; bases unmatched to any gene: 8. CDR3 nucleotide sequence: TGCGCCAGCAGCGTAGAGACAGGGTACAATGAAAAACTGTTTTTT. As protein: CASSVETGYNEKLFF.